This section outlines one T cell receptor beta chain sequence together with its context. Its antigen is currently unknown. The CDR3 sequence is 16 residues long. Per germline, CDR1 SEHNR and CDR2 FQNEAQ (reference sequence). J gave up 6 bases and V 2 bases, and 11 bases lay outside the gene matches. The data belong to a study of T cell responses to AZD1222 COVID-19 vaccine. General study points: Baseline seropositivity characterized only six AZD1222 recipients. The donor group comprised mostly white British people and more females; the analysis possibly underestimated clonal diversity. CD4 TCRs associated with vaccination spanned spike, dominating at 160-218 and 743-854.

TCRdb keeps only in-frame clones here, not all; method: immunoSEQ multiplex PCR. The table has about 100,000 clones, roughly nine tenths seen once. The V call is TRBV7-9, the J call TRBJ1-1; 8 bases map to TRBD1. This specimen was peripheral blood, taken on day 0 of AZD1222 vaccination. The source is an adult in good health. The DNA of the CDR3 is TGTGCCAGCAGCTTACGGGGGGGACAGGCTGGGTCTGAAGCTTTCTTT. Its protein product is CASSLRGGQAGSEAFF.